The clone carrying this T cell receptor beta chain has at least ten counts. The data originate from a study of regulatory T cells in long-lasting Graves disease. Arm-PCR of CDR3 regions and iRepertoire HTBI primers were used to build TCR beta libraries. TCRdb used MiXCR to reprocess the multiplex PCR reads, holding one entry per CDR3 protein. The repertoire holds about 440,000 distinct CDR3 sequences, with 15% to 20% as singletons. Time point: newly diagnosed GD, antithyroid drugs for less than 3 months. From PBMCs, RNA was extracted and then used to make the TCR library. Trimming shortened V by 7 bases and J by 6 bases, and 36 bases separated the two germline ends. The CDR3 runs 19 residues. Germline V CDR1 and CDR2: GTSNPN, SVGIG (reference sequence). These data also formed part of another study, on T cells in Graves' hyperthyroidism and ophthalmopathy.

This rearrangement joins TRBV30 to TRBJ1-1; possible D gene TRBD1, 5 bases. The sequence came from a woman under 30 with Graves disease. The starting material was peripheral blood mononuclear cells (PBMCs), obtained at new diagnosis, from a patient treated with antithyroid drugs. This CDR3 is CALTLTGQLQHEVVAEAFF. The CDR3 DNA reads as TGTGCCTTGACCCTAACGGGGCAATTACAACATGAGGTGGTTGCTGAAGCTTTCTTT.